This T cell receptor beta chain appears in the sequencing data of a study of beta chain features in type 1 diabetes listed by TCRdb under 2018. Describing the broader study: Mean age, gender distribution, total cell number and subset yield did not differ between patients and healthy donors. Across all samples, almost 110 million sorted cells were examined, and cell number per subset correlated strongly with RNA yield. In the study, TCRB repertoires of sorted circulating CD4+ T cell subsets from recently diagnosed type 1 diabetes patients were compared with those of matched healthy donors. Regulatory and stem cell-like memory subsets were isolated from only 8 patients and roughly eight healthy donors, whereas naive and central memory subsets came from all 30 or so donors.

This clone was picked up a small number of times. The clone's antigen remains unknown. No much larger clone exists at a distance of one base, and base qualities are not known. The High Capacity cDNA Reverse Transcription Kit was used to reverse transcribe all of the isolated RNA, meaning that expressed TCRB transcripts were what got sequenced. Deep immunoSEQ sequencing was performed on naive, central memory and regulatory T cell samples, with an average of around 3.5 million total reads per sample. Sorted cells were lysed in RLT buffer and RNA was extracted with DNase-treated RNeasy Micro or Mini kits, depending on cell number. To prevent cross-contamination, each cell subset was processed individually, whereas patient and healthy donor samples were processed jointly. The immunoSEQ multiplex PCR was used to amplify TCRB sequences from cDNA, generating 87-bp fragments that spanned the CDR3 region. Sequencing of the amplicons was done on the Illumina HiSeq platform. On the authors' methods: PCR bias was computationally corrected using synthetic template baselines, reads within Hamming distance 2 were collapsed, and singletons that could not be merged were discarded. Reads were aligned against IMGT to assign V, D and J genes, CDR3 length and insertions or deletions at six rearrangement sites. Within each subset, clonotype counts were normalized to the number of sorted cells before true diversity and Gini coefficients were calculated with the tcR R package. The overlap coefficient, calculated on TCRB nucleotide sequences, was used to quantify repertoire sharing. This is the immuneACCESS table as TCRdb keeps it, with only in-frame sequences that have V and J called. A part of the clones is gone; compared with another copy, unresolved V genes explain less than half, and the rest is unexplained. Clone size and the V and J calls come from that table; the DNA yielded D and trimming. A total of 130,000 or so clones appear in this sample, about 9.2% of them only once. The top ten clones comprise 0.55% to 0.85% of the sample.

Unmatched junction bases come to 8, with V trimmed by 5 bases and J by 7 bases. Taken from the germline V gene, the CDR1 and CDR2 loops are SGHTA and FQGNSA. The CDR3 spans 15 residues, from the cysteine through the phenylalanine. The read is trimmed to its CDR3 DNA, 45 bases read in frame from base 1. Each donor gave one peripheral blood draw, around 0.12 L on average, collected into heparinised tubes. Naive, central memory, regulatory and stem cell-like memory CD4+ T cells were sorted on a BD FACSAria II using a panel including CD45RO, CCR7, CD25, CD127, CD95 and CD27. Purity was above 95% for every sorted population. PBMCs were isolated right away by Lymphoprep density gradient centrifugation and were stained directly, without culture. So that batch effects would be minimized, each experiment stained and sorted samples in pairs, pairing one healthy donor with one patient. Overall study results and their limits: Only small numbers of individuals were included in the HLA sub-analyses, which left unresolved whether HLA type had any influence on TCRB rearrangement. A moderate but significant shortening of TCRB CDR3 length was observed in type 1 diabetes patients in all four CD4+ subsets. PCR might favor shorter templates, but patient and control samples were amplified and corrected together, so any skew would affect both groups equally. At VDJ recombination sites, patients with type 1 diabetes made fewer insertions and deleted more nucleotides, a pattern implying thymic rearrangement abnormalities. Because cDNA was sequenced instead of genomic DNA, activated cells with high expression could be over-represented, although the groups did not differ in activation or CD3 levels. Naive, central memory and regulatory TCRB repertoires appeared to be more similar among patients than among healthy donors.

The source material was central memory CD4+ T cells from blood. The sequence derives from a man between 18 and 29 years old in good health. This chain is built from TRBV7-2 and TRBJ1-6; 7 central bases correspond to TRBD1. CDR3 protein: CASSQMGGQNSPLHF. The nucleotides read TGTGCCAGCAGCCAAATGGGGGGACAGAATTCACCCCTCCACTTT.